One sample yielded the 23 T cell receptor beta chains listed below, sequenced in a study of response to subunit inactivated influenza vaccine. One entry per CDR3 protein results from TCRdb running MiXCR on the RT-PCR reads. The sample has more than 400,000 distinct CDR3 sequences, 7.2% seen once; the top ten hold around 12%. The source material was PBMCs from blood, sampled less than 30 months after vaccination. These receptors originate from a man between 50 and 70 years old who received an inactivated influenza vaccine.

This clonotype was seen a handful of times. The V call is TRBV7-2, the J call TRBJ2-7; possibly TRBD1 for D (5 bases). Germline V gives CDR1 SGHTA, CDR2 FQGNSA. Trimming took off 6 bases at V and 6 bases at J, with 21 bases between the two ends. This CDR3 spans 15 amino acids. CDR3 sequence (DNA): TGTGCCAGCAGACAACCCGACAGTAGCCTCTGCGAGCAGTACTTC. This gives the protein CASRQPDSSLCEQYF. Full variable domain (rest looked up from reference TRBV7-2 and TRBJ2-7): GAGVSQSPSNKVTEKGKDVELRCDPISGHTALYWYRQSLGQGLEFLIYFQGNSAPDKSGLPSDRFSAERTGGSVSTLTIQRTQQEDSAVYLCASRQPDSSLCEQYFGPGTRLTVT.

This chain uses TRBV3-1 with TRBJ1-6, with a tentative D call TRBD1 (6 bases). The CDR3 has 15 amino acids. Trimming took 4 bases from V and 5 from J, leaving 12 bases between them. CDR1 and CDR2 (germline): LGHDT, YNNKEL (reference sequence). The DNA for the CDR3 is TGTGCCAGCAGCCCAAGACAGGTTGATAATTCACCCCTCCACTTT. It translates to CASSPRQVDNSPLHF.

The chain is built from TRBV5-1 and TRBJ2-3; D uncertain. The CDR3 length is 14 residues. Looked up from germline, CDR1 is SGHRS and CDR2 is YFSETQ. Trimming removed 4 bases from V and 1 base from J, with 10 bases in between. The CDR3 DNA follows: TGCGCCAGCAGCCGGACGACCGGCACAGATACGCAGTATTTT. Its protein is CASSRTTGTDTQYF.

The chain couples TRBV24-1 to TRBJ2-2; 10 bases line up with TRBD1. The CDR3 covers 15 residues. From germline, CDR1 is KGHDR and CDR2 SFDVKD. The trim removed 6 bases at V and 2 bases at J, leaving 2 bases unmatched. CDR3 DNA: TGTGCCACCAGTCGACAGGGGGCCAACACCGGGGAGCTGTTTTTT. This sequence encodes CATSRQGANTGELFF.

This clonotype was counted a few times. This chain links TRBV2 with TRBJ2-1; the match to TRBD1 covers 7 bases. Germline trimming cut 6 bases from V and 9 bases from J; bases unmatched to any gene: 17. This CDR3 spans 16 amino acids. In germline, CDR1 is SNHLY, CDR2 FYNNEI. This chain's CDR3 is CASSRSGEGQPGEQFF. The CDR3, as DNA: TGTGCCAGCAGCCGTTCCGGTGAGGGACAGCCAGGTGAGCAGTTCTTC. Full variable domain (missing parts from reference TRBV2 and TRBJ2-1): EPEVTQTPSHQVTQMGQEVILRCVPISNHLYFYWYRQILGQKVEFLVSFYNNEISEKSEIFDDQFSVERPDGSNFTLKIRSTKLEDSAMYFCASSRSGEGQPGEQFFGPGTRLTVL.

This clonotype appeared a few times. The V call is TRBV4-1, the J call TRBJ2-3, with D possibly matching TRBD1 (6 bases). The CDR3 contains 18 residues. The V gene's germline CDR1 is MGHRA and CDR2 YSYEKL. Trimming took 6 bases from V and 0 from J, leaving 22 bases between them. In DNA, the CDR3 is TGCGCCAGCAGGAAGGTGGGACAAAAATTAACTAGCACAGATACGCAGTATTTT. Its protein is CASRKVGQKLTSTDTQYF.

This clonotype has just a few counts. This chain connects TRBV9 to TRBJ2-5, with a weak D call TRBD1 (5 bases). V was shortened by 2 bases and J by 4 bases, with 9 bases between the two germline ends. Germline loops: CDR1 SGDLS, CDR2 YYNGEE. CDR3 length equals 13 residues. CDR3 region: CASSVTGSETQYF. The CDR3, as DNA: TGTGCCAGCAGCGTCACAGGTTCAGAGACCCAGTACTTC.

This clonotype was observed at least ten times. This chain uses TRBV20-1 with TRBJ2-7; D is unclear. Between the trimmed V and J ends, which lost 7 bases and 4 bases, there was a span of 17 bases. This CDR3 spans 13 amino acids. Germline lookup yields CDR1 DFQATT and CDR2 SNEGSKA (reference sequence). CDR3 residues: CSVLELGKYEQYF. CDR3 bases: TGCAGTGTACTTGAACTGGGGAAATACGAGCAGTACTTC.

This clonotype showed up many times. This chain connects TRBV4-3 to TRBJ1-5; D unclear. The CDR3 is 14 amino acids. From germline, CDR1 is LGHNA and CDR2 YSLEER. V was cut by 1 base and J by 3 bases, with 7 bases left in between. CDR3 bases: TGCGCCAGCAGCCAAGTTAACACCAATCAGCCCCAGCATTTT. Encoded protein: CASSQVNTNQPQHF.

This clonotype was detected many times. This chain uses TRBV4-1 with TRBJ2-2; possibly TRBD2 for D (6 bases). V lost 0 bases and J 4 bases, leaving 9 bases between the germline ends. This CDR3 has 15 amino acids. Per germline, CDR1 MGHRA and CDR2 YSYEKL. The CDR3 reads CASSQERGRTGELFF. DNA for the CDR3: TGCGCCAGCAGCCAAGAGCGGGGCCGCACCGGGGAGCTGTTTTTT.

This clonotype has a count of ten or more. This chain links TRBV12-3 or TRBV12-4 with TRBJ2-2; D assignment may be TRBD1 or TRBD2 (5 bases each). Trimming pared 1 base from V and 0 bases from J, leaving 9 bases between. The CDR3 consists of 16 residues. DNA of the CDR3: TGTGCCAGCAGTTTAGGGGGGACGGCGAACACCGGGGAGCTGTTTTTT. This sequence encodes CASSLGGTANTGELFF.

This clonotype was counted a few times. V usage is TRBV7-2 and J usage is TRBJ2-5; 7 nucleotides align to TRBD1. The CDR3 runs to 15 residues. CDR1 and CDR2 (germline): SGHTA, FQGNSA. The junction had 5 bases not matched to a gene; V was cut back by 1 base and J by 3 bases. The DNA of the CDR3 is TGTGCCAGCAGCTTAGTTGGGACAGAGAAAGAGACCCAGTACTTC. This translates into CASSLVGTEKETQYF. Using reference TRBV7-2 and TRBJ2-5 for the parts outside the CDR3, the full variable domain is GAGVSQSPSNKVTEKGKDVELRCDPISGHTALYWYRQSLGQGLEFLIYFQGNSAPDKSGLPSDRFSAERTGGSVSTLTIQRTQQEDSAVYLCASSLVGTEKETQYFGPGTRLLVL.

This clonotype has only a few counts. The chain joins TRBV7-7 to TRBJ2-1, with D unclear. Trimming took 5 bases from V and 6 from J, leaving 14 bases between them. Germline CDR1 SSHAT, CDR2 FNYEAQ (reference sequence). CDR3 length: 14 amino acids. The CDR3 DNA reads as TGTGCCAGCAGCCCAGAAGGATGGGGCAATGAGCAGTTCTTC. Residues: CASSPEGWGNEQFF.

In this sample, this clonotype turned up a few times. The J gene is TRBJ2-5, the V gene TRBV5-1, with 12 bases matching TRBD2. Looked up from germline, CDR1 is SGHRS and CDR2 is YFSETQ. This CDR3 has 16 amino acids. After removal of 0 bases from V and 5 bases from J, the junction contained 5 bases not matched to a gene. The CDR3 reads CASSLGPTSGSETQYF. The CDR3 nucleotides read TGCGCCAGCAGCTTGGGCCCGACTAGCGGGAGTGAGACCCAGTACTTC. Full variable domain (remainder filled in from reference TRBV5-1 and TRBJ2-5): KAGVTQTPRYLIKTRGQQVTLSCSPISGHRSVSWYQQTPGQGLQFLFEYFSETQRNKGNFPGRFSGRQFSNSRSEMNVSTLELGDSALYLCASSLGPTSGSETQYFGPGTRLLVL.

This clonotype was seen a few times. J is TRBJ2-3 and V is TRBV21-1. TRBV21-1 is assigned pseudogene status. The length of the CDR3 is 14 residues. The CDR3 DNA follows: TGTGCCAGCAGCAGCGGATGTTGCACAGATACGCAGTATTTT. It translates to CASSSGCCTDTQYF.

The sample holds many counts of this clonotype. V usage is TRBV7-2 and J usage is TRBJ1-1, with D possibly TRBD1 on 5 matching bases. This CDR3 contains 13 residues. V lost 5 bases and J 4 bases, leaving 11 bases between the germline ends. Germline V gene data show CDR1 as SGHTA and CDR2 as FQGNSA. The CDR3 nucleotides read TGTGCCAGCAGCGCCCGTGGGGGCACTGAAGCTTTCTTT. Its translation is CASSARGGTEAFF. The complete variable domain, with remaining parts taken from reference TRBV7-2 and TRBJ1-1, reads GAGVSQSPSNKVTEKGKDVELRCDPISGHTALYWYRQSLGQGLEFLIYFQGNSAPDKSGLPSDRFSAERTGGSVSTLTIQRTQQEDSAVYLCASSARGGTEAFFGQGTRLTVV.

This chain joins TRBV6-2 or TRBV6-3 and TRBJ2-4, with TRBD2 identical over 8 bases. With 0 bases clipped from V and 3 bases from J, the junction kept 4 bases outside the gene matches. The CDR3 length is 16 residues. CDR1 and CDR2 from the germline V gene are MNHEY and SVGEGT. This chain's CDR3 is CASSYSQREIKNIQYF. The CDR3 DNA follows: TGTGCCAGCAGTTACTCCCAGCGGGAGATCAAAAACATTCAGTACTTC.

The V and J genes are TRBV7-2 and TRBJ2-6, with D hard to call. The CDR3 runs to 17 residues. Looked up from germline, CDR1 is SGHTA and CDR2 is FQGNSA. V lost 5 bases to trimming and J lost 0 bases, with 14 bases between them. The CDR3 region has the DNA TGTGCCAGCAGCCACCGTTGGGGATTCTCTGGGGCCAACGTCCTGACTTTC. Its protein product is CASSHRWGFSGANVLTF.

This clonotype has a handful of counts. CDR3 region: CASSLASIGSGTGNTIYF. CDR3 DNA: TGCGCCAGCAGCTTGGCCTCCATCGGTTCAGGGACAGGAAACACCATATATTTT. The gene calls are TRBV5-1 and TRBJ1-3, with D perhaps TRBD1 (6 bases). Germline-derived CDR1 and CDR2 are SGHRS and YFSETQ. The CDR3 sequence is 18 residues long. Trimming took 0 bases from V and 4 from J, leaving 20 bases between them.

The chain couples TRBV12-3 or TRBV12-4 to TRBJ2-7, with a tentative D call TRBD2 (5 bases). This CDR3 has 14 residues. Between the trimmed V and J ends, which lost 5 bases and 3 bases, there was a span of 14 bases. CDR3 in DNA: TGTGCCAGCAGTCATGGAGGCAGGCTCTACGAGCAGTACTTC. It translates to CASSHGGRLYEQYF.

This clonotype was detected a few times. J is TRBJ2-1 and V is TRBV20-1, with D perhaps TRBD2 (5 bases). The ends were cut back, 8 bases at V and 9 bases at J, with 8 bases in the middle. From germline, CDR1 is DFQATT and CDR2 SNEGSKA (reference sequence). This CDR3 is built from 9 residues. CDR3 nucleotide sequence: TGCAGTCACGGAGGTGAGCAGTTCTTC. Protein: CSHGGEQFF.

Ten or more counts support this clonotype. V and J are TRBV9 and TRBJ2-1; D is tentatively TRBD1 or TRBD2 (6 bases each). CDR1 is SGDLS, CDR2 YYNGEE, per germline. V gave up 0 bases and J gave up 0 bases, with 7 bases separating them. This CDR3 comprises 15 residues. The CDR3 coding sequence is TGTGCCAGCAGCGTAGGGGGGGCCTCCTACAATGAGCAGTTCTTC. Its protein product is CASSVGGASYNEQFF.

The sample holds a few counts of this clonotype. The chain carries TRBV12-3 or TRBV12-4 and TRBJ2-1, with TRBD1 identical over 9 bases. The CDR3 is 16 residues long. J was trimmed by 9 bases and V by 5 bases; bases with no gene match: 14. The CDR3 region is CASSPLNGQGRGEQFF. In DNA form, the CDR3 reads TGTGCCAGCAGTCCCCTGAATGGACAGGGGCGGGGTGAGCAGTTCTTC.